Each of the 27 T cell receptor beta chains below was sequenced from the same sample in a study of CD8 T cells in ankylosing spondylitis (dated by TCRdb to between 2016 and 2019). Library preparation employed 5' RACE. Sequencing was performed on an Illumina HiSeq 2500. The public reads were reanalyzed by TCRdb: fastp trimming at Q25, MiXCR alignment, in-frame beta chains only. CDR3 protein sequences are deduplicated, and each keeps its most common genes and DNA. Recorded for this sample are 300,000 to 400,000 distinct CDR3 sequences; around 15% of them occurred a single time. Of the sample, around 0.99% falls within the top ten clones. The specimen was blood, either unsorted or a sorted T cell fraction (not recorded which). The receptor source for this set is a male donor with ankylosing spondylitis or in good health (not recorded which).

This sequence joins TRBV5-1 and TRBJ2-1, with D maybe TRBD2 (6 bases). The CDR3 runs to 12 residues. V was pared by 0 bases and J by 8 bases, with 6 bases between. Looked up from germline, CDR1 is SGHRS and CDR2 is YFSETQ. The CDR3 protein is CASSLAGDEQFF. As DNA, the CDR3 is TGCGCCAGCAGCTTGGCGGGGGATGAGCAGTTCTTC.

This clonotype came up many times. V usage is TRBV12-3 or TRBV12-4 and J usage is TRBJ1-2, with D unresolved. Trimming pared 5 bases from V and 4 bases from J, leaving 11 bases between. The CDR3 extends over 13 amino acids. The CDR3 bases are TGTGCCAGCAGTCTATACAGTCTCTATGGCTACACCTTC. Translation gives CASSLYSLYGYTF.

DNA of the CDR3: TGCAGCGTACAACAGGGGCCTAATAACCCCCAGCATTTT. Amino acid sequence: CSVQQGPNNPQHF. This chain connects TRBV29-1 to TRBJ1-5, with 7 bases fitting TRBD1. Germline V gives CDR1 SQVTM, CDR2 ANQGSEA. This CDR3 region has 13 residues. V was pared by 6 bases and J by 10 bases, with 12 bases of the junction left unmatched.

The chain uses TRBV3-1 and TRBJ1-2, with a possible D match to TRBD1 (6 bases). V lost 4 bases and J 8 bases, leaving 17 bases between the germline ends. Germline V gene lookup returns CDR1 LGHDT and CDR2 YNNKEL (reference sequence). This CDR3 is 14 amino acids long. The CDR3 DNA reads TGTGCCAGCAGCCTTCTGCACAGGGCAGGCGGCTACACCTTC. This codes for CASSLLHRAGGYTF. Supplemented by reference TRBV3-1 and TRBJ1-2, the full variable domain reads DTAVSQTPKYLVTQMGNDKSIKCEQNLGHDTMYWYKQDSKKFLKIMFSYNNKELIINETVPNRFSPKSPDKAHLNLHINSLELGDSAVYFCASSLLHRAGGYTFGSGTRLTVV.

CDR3 in DNA: TGCGCCAGCAGCTTGGATACAGGAACGTATGGCTACACCTTC. It translates to CASSLDTGTYGYTF. The genes are TRBV5-1 and TRBJ1-2; D is possibly TRBD1 (5 bases). V shed 0 bases and J shed 5 bases, with 11 bases lying between them. This CDR3 has 14 amino acids. Germline assignment: CDR1 SGHRS and CDR2 YFSETQ.

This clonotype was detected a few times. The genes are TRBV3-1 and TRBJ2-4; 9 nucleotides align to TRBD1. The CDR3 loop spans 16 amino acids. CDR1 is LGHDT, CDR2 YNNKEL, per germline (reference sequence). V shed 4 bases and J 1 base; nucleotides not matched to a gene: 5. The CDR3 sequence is CASSLGDRAAKNIQYF. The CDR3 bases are TGTGCCAGCAGCCTAGGGGACAGGGCGGCCAAAAACATTCAGTACTTC. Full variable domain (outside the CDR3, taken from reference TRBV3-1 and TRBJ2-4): DTAVSQTPKYLVTQMGNDKSIKCEQNLGHDTMYWYKQDSKKFLKIMFSYNNKELIINETVPNRFSPKSPDKAHLNLHINSLELGDSAVYFCASSLGDRAAKNIQYFGAGTRLSVL.

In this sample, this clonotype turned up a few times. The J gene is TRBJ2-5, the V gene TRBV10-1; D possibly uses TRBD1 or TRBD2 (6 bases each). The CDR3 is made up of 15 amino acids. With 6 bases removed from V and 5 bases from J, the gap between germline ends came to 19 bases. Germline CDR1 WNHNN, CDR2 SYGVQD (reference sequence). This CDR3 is CASSPRGTGRETQYF. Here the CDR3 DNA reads TGCGCCAGCAGCCCCCGGGGTACAGGGAGGGAGACCCAGTACTTC.

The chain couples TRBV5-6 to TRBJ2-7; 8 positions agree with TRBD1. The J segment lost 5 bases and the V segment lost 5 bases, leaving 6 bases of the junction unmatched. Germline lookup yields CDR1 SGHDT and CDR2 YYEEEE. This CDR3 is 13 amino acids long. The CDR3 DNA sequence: TGTGCCAGCAGTTTCGACAGGGGACACGAGCAGTACTTC. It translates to CASSFDRGHEQYF.

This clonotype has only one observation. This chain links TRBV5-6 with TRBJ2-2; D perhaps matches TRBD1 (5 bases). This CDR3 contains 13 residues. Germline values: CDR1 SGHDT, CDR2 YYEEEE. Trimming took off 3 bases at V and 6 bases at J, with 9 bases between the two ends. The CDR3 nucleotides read TGTGCCAGCAGCTCCGGACACCCCGGGGAGCTGTTTTTT. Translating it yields CASSSGHPGELFF. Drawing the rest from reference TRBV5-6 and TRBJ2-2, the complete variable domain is DAGVTQSPTHLIKTRGQQVTLRCSPKSGHDTVSWYQQALGQGPQFIFQYYEEEERQRGNFPDRFSGHQFPNYSSELNVNALLLGDSALYLCASSSGHPGELFFGEGSRLTVL.

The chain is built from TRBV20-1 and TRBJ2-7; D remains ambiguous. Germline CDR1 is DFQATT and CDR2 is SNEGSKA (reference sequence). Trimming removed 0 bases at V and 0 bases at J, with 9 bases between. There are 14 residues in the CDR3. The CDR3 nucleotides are TGCAGTGCTAGAGACAGATCGTTCTCCTACGAGCAGTACTTC. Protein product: CSARDRSFSYEQYF.

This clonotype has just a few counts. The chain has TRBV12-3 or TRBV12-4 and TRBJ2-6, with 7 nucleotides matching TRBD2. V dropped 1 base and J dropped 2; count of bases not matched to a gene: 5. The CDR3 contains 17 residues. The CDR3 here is CASSLGIAGAGANVLTF. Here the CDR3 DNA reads TGTGCCAGCAGTTTAGGGATCGCGGGGGCTGGGGCCAACGTCCTGACTTTC.

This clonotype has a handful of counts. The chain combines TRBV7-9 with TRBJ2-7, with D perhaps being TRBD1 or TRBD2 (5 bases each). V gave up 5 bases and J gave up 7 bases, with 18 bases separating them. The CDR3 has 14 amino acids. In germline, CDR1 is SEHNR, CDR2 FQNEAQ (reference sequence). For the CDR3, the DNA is TGTGCCAGCAGCGCCCGGGACCTTCTAGGGGAGCAGTACTTC. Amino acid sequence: CASSARDLLGEQYF. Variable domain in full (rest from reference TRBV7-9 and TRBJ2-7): DTGVSQNPRHKITKRGQNVTFRCDPISEHNRLYWYRQTLGQGPEFLTYFQNEAQLEKSRLLSDRFSAERPKGSFSTLEIQRTEQGDSAMYLCASSARDLLGEQYFGPGTRLTVT.

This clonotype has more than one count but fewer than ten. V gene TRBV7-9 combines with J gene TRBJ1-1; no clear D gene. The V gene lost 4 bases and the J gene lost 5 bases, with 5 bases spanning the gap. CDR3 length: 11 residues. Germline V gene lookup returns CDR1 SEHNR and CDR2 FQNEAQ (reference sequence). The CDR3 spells CASSYRTEAFF. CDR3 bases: TGTGCCAGCAGCTACCGGACTGAAGCTTTCTTT.

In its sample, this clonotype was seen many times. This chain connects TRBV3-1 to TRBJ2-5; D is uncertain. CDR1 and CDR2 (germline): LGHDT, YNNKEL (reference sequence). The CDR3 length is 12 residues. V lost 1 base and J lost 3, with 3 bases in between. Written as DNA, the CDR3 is TGTGCCAGCAGCCAAGTTAAAGAGACCCAGTACTTC. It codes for CASSQVKETQYF.

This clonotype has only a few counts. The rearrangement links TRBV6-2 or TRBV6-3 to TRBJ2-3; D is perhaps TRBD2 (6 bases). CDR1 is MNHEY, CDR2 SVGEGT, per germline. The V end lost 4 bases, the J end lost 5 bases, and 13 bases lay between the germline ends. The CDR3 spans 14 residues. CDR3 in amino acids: CASSFGSPRDTQYF. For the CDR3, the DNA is TGTGCCAGCAGTTTCGGGAGCCCGAGAGATACGCAGTATTTT.

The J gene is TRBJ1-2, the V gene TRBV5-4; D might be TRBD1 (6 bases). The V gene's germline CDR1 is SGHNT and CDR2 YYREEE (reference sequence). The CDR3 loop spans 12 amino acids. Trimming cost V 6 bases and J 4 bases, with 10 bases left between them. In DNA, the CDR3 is TGTGCCAGCAACAGGGATGGCTATGGCTACACCTTC. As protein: CASNRDGYGYTF.

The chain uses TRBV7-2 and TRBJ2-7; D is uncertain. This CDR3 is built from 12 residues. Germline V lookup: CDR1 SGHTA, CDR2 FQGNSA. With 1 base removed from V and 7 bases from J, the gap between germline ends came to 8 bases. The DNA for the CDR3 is TGTGCCAGCAGCTTAGATTGGAAGGAGCAGTACTTC. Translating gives CASSLDWKEQYF. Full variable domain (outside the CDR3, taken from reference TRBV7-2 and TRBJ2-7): GAGVSQSPSNKVTEKGKDVELRCDPISGHTALYWYRQSLGQGLEFLIYFQGNSAPDKSGLPSDRFSAERTGGSVSTLTIQRTQQEDSAVYLCASSLDWKEQYFGPGTRLTVT.

The chain's CDR3 is CSASRDDTEAFF. CDR3 sequence (DNA): TGCAGTGCCTCGAGGGACGACACTGAAGCTTTCTTT. J is TRBJ1-1 and V is TRBV20-1, with TRBD1 as a possible D gene (5 bases). The CDR3 has 12 amino acids. Germline assignment: CDR1 DFQATT and CDR2 SNEGSKA (reference sequence). The V end was cut by 6 bases, the J end by 3 bases, with 11 bases between.

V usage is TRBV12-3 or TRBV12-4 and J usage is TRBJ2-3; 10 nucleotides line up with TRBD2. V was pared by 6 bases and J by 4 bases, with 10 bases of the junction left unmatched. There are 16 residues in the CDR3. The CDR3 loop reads CASRPSGGVFADTQYF. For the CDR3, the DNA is TGTGCCAGCAGACCCAGCGGGGGGGTGTTCGCAGATACGCAGTATTTT.

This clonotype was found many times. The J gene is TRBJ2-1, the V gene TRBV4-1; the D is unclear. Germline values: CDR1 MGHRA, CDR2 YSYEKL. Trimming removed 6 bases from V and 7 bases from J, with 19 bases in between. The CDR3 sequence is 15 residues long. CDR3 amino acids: CASSLHPDLLNEQFF. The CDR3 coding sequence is TGCGCCAGCAGTCTTCACCCAGACCTGTTAAATGAGCAGTTCTTC.

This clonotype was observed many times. The chain's CDR3 is CASSQGDYGYTF. CDR3 DNA sequence: TGTGCCAGCAGCCAGGGGGACTATGGCTACACCTTC. This chain connects TRBV3-1 to TRBJ1-2; D might be TRBD1 (5 bases). V lost 3 bases and J 3 bases, leaving 5 bases between the germline ends. Germline V gene lookup returns CDR1 LGHDT and CDR2 YNNKEL (reference sequence). The CDR3 totals 12 residues.

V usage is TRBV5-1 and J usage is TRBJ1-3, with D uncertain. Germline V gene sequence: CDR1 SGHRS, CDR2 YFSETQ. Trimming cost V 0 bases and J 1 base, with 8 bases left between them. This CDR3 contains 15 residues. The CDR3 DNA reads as TGCGCCAGCAGCTTGGGATCCGCTTCTGGAAACACCATATATTTT. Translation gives CASSLGSASGNTIYF. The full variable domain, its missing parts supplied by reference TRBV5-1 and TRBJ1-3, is KAGVTQTPRYLIKTRGQQVTLSCSPISGHRSVSWYQQTPGQGLQFLFEYFSETQRNKGNFPGRFSGRQFSNSRSEMNVSTLELGDSALYLCASSLGSASGNTIYFGEGSWLTVV.

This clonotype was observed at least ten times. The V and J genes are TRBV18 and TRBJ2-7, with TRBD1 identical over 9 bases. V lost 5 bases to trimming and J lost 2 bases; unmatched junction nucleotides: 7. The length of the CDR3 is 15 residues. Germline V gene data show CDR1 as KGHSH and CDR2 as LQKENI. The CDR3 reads CASSFSRDRAYEQYF. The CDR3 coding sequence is TGTGCCAGCTCATTTAGCCGGGACAGGGCCTACGAGCAGTACTTC.

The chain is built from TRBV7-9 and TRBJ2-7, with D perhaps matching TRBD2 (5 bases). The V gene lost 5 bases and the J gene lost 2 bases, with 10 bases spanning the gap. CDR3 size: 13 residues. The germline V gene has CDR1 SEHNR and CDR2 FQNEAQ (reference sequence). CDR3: CASSQEVTYEQYF. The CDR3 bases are TGTGCCAGCAGCCAGGAGGTCACCTACGAGCAGTACTTC.

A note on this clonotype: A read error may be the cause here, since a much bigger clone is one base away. Written as DNA, the CDR3 is TGTGCCAGCAGTGAGAGGGGACAGAGGAACACTGAAGCTTTCTTT. Amino acids: CASSERGQRNTEAFF. The genes are TRBV28 and TRBJ1-1; 7 bases are a match to TRBD1. CDR3 length: 15 residues. CDR1 and CDR2 from the germline V gene are MDHEN and SYDVKM. Losses at the gene ends were 5 bases for V and 1 base for J; bases not matched to a gene: 7.

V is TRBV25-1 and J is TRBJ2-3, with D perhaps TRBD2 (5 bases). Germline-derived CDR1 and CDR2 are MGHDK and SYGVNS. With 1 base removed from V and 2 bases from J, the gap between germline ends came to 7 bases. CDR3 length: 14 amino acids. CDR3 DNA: TGTGCCAGCAGTGAATTCGGGATCACAGATACGCAGTATTTT. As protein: CASSEFGITDTQYF.

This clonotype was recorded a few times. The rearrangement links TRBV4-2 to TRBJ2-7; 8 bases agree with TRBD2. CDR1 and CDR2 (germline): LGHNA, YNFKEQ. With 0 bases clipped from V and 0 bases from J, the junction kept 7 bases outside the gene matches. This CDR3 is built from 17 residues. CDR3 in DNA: TGTGCCAGCAGCCAAGAAGGAGGGAGCGGGAGCTCCTACGAGCAGTACTTC. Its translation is CASSQEGGSGSSYEQYF.